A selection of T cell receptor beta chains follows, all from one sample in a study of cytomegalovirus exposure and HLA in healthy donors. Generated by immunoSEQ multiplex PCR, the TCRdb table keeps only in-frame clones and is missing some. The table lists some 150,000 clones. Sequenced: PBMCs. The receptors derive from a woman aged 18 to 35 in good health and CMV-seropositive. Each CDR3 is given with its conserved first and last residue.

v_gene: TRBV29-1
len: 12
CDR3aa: CSVQQGGETQYF

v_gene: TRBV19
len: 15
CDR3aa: CASSITVTSDYGYTF

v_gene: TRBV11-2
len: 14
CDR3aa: CASSYSQGGEKLFF

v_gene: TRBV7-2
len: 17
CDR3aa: CASSPRGATKGWETQYF

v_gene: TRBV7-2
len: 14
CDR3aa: CASSLGTFTGELFF

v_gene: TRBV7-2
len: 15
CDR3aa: CASSLAGTVDQPQHF

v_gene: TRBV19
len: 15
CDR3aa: CASSGEGQVTGELFF

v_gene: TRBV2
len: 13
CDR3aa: CASRRTGTETQYF

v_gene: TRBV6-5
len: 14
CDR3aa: CASSPGQGFTEAFF

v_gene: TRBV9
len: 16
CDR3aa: CASSVGAQGVYTEAFF

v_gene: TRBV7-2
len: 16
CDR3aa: CASSLAGDRANQPQHF

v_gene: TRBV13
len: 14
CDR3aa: CASSSGTGNQPQHF